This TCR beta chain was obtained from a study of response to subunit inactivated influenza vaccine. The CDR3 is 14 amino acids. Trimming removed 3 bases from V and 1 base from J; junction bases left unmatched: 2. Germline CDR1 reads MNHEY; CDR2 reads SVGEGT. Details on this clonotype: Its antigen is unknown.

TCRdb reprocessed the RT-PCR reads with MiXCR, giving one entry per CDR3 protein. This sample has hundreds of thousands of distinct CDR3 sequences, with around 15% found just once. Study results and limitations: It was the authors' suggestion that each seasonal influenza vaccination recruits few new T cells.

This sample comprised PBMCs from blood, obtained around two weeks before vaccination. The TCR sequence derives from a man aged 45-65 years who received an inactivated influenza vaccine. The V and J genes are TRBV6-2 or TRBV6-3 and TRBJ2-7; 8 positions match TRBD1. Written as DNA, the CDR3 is TGTGCCAGCAGTTATACAGGGGGATCCTACGAGCAGTACTTC. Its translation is CASSYTGGSYEQYF.